This T cell receptor beta chain was captured by sequencing in a study of blood T cell repertoires in COVID-19. Trimming at V came to 5 bases and at J to 9 bases, leaving 10 bases not matched to a gene. CDR1 and CDR2 (germline): SGHDT, YYEEEE. This CDR3 region has 13 residues. Participants had their cohort set by participant-reported clinical history. For recovered donors of Cohort 3, there were two negative PCRs, clearance, or symptom resolution. Sequencing used immunoSEQ multiplex PCR; TCRdb keeps in-frame clones, though not all of them. The sample consists of some 300,000 clones, approximately 85% of them appearing once.

The TCR was taken from a woman younger than 45 who had recovered from COVID-19. The V and J genes are TRBV5-6 and TRBJ1-1; TRBD1 matches 7 bases. The sequenced material came from PBMCs or T cells enriched from blood (not recorded which). CDR3 sequence (DNA): TGTGCCAGCAGGGATGGACAGGTTAATAAAGCTTTCTTT. Its translation is CASRDGQVNKAFF.